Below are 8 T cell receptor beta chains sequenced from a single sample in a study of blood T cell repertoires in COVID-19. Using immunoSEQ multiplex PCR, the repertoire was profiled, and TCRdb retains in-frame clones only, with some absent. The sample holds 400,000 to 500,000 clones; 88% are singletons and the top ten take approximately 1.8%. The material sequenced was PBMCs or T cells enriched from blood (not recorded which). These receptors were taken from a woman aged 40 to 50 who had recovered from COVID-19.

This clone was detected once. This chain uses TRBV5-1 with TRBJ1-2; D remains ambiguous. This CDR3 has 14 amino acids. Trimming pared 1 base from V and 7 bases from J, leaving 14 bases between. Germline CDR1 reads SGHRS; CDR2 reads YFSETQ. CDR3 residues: CASSLMVEGAGYTF. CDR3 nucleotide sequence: TGCGCCAGCAGCTTGATGGTGGAGGGAGCTGGCTACACCTTC.

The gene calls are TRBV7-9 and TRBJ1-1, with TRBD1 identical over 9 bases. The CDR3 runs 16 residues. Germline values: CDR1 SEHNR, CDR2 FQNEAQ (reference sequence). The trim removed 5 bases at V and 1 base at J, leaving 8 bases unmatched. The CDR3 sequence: CASSPHMDRGNTEAFF. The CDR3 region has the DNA TGTGCCAGCAGCCCTCATATGGACAGGGGGAACACTGAAGCTTTCTTT. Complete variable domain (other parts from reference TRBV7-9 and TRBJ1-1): DTGVSQNPRHKITKRGQNVTFRCDPISEHNRLYWYRQTLGQGPEFLTYFQNEAQLEKSRLLSDRFSAERPKGSFSTLEIQRTEQGDSAMYLCASSPHMDRGNTEAFFGQGTRLTVV.

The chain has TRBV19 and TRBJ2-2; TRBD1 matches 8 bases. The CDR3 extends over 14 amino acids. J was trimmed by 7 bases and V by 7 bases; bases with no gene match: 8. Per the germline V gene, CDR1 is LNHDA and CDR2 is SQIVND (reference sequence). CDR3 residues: CASTKTGVVGELFF. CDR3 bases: TGTGCCAGTACCAAGACAGGGGTCGTCGGGGAGCTGTTTTTT. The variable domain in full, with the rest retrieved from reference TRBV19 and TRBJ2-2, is DGGITQSPKYLFRKEGQNVTLSCEQNLNHDAMYWYRQDPGQGLRLIYYSQIVNDFQKGDIAEGYSVSREKKESFPLTVTSAQKNPTAFYLCASTKTGVVGELFFGEGSRLTVL.

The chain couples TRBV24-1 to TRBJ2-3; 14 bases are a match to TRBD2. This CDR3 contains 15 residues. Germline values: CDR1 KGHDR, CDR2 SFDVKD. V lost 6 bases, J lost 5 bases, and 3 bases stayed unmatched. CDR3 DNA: TGTGCCACCAGTTTGGGGACTAGCGGGAGAGATACGCAGTATTTT. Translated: CATSLGTSGRDTQYF.

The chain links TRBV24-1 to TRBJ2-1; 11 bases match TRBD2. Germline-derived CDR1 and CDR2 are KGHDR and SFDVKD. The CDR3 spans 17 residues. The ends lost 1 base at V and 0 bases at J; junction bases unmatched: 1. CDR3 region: CATSDLTSGSSYNEQFF. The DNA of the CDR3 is TGTGCCACCAGTGATTTAACTAGCGGGAGCTCCTACAATGAGCAGTTCTTC.

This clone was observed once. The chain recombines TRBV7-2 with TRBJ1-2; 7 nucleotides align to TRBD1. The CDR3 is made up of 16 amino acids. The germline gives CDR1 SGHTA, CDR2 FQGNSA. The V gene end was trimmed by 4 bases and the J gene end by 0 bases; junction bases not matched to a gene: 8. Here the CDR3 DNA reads TGTGCCAGCAGCTCGCCGTCAGGGACAGCTAACTATGGCTACACCTTC. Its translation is CASSSPSGTANYGYTF.

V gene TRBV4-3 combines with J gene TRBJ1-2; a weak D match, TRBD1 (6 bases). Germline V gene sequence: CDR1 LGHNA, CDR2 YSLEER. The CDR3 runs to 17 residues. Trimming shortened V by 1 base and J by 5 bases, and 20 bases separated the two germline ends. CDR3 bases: TGCGCCAGCAGCCAAGTGGTCGGCAGGGGAGCCTTTTATGGCTACACCTTC. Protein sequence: CASSQVVGRGAFYGYTF.

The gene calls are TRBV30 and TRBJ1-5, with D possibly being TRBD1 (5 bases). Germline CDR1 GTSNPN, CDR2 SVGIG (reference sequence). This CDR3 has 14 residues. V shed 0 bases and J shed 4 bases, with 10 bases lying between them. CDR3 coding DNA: TGTGCCTGGAGTGTACTCGGGGGGAATCAGCCCCAGCATTTT. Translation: CAWSVLGGNQPQHF.